One sample yielded the 11 T cell receptor beta chains listed below, sequenced in a study of OX40 agonist ivuxolimab in advanced cancers. Library preparation employed the immunoSEQ multiplex PCR assay. TCRdb re-hosts the immuneACCESS table, in-frame sequences only. Its copies lack some clones; in the studies checked, an unresolved V gene accounts for under half of them, and the cause for the rest is not known. The sample table shows 55,000 to 65,000 clones, and about 90% are seen once. The top ten clones comprise 13% to 15% of the sample. The sequences come from CD4+ or CD8+ T cells sorted from blood, collected in a trial of the OX40 agonist ivuxolimab. Receptors were obtained from an adult with an advanced solid tumor such as melanoma, head and neck, liver or kidney cancer.

This clone came up once. The CDR3 is CAISGREGYTF. The CDR3 nucleotides are TGTGCCATCAGTGGGAGAGAAGGCTACACCTTC. This chain links TRBV10-3 with TRBJ1-2; D is unresolved. This CDR3 has 11 amino acids. Germline CDR1 and CDR2: ENHRY and SYGVKD. V was pared by 4 bases and J by 8 bases, with 8 bases between.

The chain joins TRBV11-1 to TRBJ1-5; 8 bases align to TRBD1. Trimming at V came to 4 bases and at J to 6 bases, leaving 5 bases not matched to a gene. The CDR3 runs 14 residues. Germline V gene data show CDR1 as SGHAT and CDR2 as FQDESV (reference sequence). The chain's CDR3 is CASSSDRDGQPQHF. The CDR3 nucleotides read TGTGCCAGCAGCTCGGACAGGGATGGTCAGCCCCAGCATTTT.

The CDR3 DNA is TGTGCCAGCTCCCCGACTAGCGGGAGTTACGAGCAGTACTTC. This sequence encodes CASSPTSGSYEQYF. V usage is TRBV11-3 and J usage is TRBJ2-7, with TRBD2 identical over 12 bases. The CDR3 spans 14 residues. The germline V gene encodes CDR1 SGHNT and CDR2 YENEEA. The V and J ends lost 8 bases and 4 bases, in that order; junction bases with no gene match: 6.

The genes are TRBV6-5 and TRBJ2-7, with D hard to call. This CDR3 comprises 14 residues. Germline V gene sequence: CDR1 MNHEY, CDR2 SVGAGI. With 6 bases removed from V and 0 bases from J, the gap between germline ends came to 12 bases. CDR3 amino acids: CASRPRPSSYEQYF. CDR3 nucleotide sequence: TGTGCCAGCAGACCGCGACCGAGCTCCTACGAGCAGTACTTC.

The gene calls are TRBV28 and TRBJ1-5; D is unclear. The germline V gene has CDR1 MDHEN and CDR2 SYDVKM. CDR3 size: 12 residues. V lost 4 bases and J lost 6, with 7 bases in between. DNA of the CDR3: TGTGCCAGCAGTTCAAGTGGTCAGCCCCAGCATTTT. Protein: CASSSSGQPQHF. The whole variable domain, remainder taken from reference TRBV28 and TRBJ1-5, is DVKVTQSSRYLVKRTGEKVFLECVQDMDHENMFWYRQDPGLGLRLIYFSYDVKMKEKGDIPEGYSVSREKKERFSLILESASTNQTSMYLCASSSSGQPQHFGDGTRLSIL.

The J gene is TRBJ1-1, the V gene TRBV30; D remains ambiguous. Looked up from germline, CDR1 is GTSNPN and CDR2 is SVGIG (reference sequence). The CDR3 sequence is 11 residues long. Trimming left V 8 bases short and J 2 bases short, with 9 bases between. CDR3 loop: CASTPNTEAFF. The CDR3 region has the DNA TGTGCCAGTACACCTAACACTGAAGCTTTCTTT.

The CDR3 region has the DNA TGTGCCACCGACGGGGATACGCAGTATTTT. Translated, it gives CATDGDTQYF. The chain has TRBV19 and TRBJ2-3, with D hard to call. CDR1 and CDR2 (germline): LNHDA, SQIVND (reference sequence). This CDR3 has 10 residues. Trimming pared 10 bases from V and 6 bases from J, leaving 8 bases between.

The chain employs TRBV18 and TRBJ2-1; no clear D. The CDR3 runs to 15 residues. Trimming left V 3 bases short and J 7 bases short, with 16 bases between. The V gene's germline CDR1 is KGHSH and CDR2 LQKENI. CDR3 in amino acids: CASSPSGPPRNEQFF. CDR3 nucleotides: TGTGCCAGCTCACCGTCCGGCCCTCCCCGAAATGAGCAGTTCTTC. The whole variable domain, remainder taken from reference TRBV18 and TRBJ2-1, is NAGVMQNPRHLVRRRGQEARLRCSPMKGHSHVYWYRQLPEEGLKFMVYLQKENIIDESGMPKERFSAEFPKEGPSILRIQQVVRGDSAAYFCASSPSGPPRNEQFFGPGTRLTVL.

This chain links TRBV6-5 with TRBJ1-2, with D possibly TRBD1 on 6 matching bases. Trimming removed 4 bases from V and 4 bases from J, with 13 bases in between. Germline V gene lookup returns CDR1 MNHEY and CDR2 SVGAGI. This CDR3 spans 14 amino acids. The CDR3 DNA sequence: TGTGCCAGCAGTTCGCCAGGGGCTGCCTATGGCTACACCTTC. The encoded protein is CASSSPGAAYGYTF.

This clone occurred once. This chain links TRBV5-1 with TRBJ2-3, with 7 positions matching TRBD1. CDR1 SGHRS and CDR2 YFSETQ come from the germline V gene. This CDR3 is 15 amino acids long. J was trimmed by 0 bases and V by 4 bases; bases with no gene match: 5. The CDR3 loop is CASSGGQTSTDTQYF. CDR3 in DNA: TGCGCCAGCAGCGGGGGACAGACAAGCACAGATACGCAGTATTTT.

The chain joins TRBV6-5 to TRBJ2-7, with a possible D match to TRBD2 (5 bases). Trimming took off 5 bases at V and 8 bases at J, with 16 bases between the two ends. Germline V gene lookup returns CDR1 MNHEY and CDR2 SVGAGI. The CDR3 totals 13 residues. Here the CDR3 reads CASSTGVGSQQYF. CDR3 in DNA: TGTGCCAGCAGTACCGGGGTGGGTTCGCAGCAGTACTTC.